Presented here are 30 T cell receptor beta chains from one specimen sequenced in a study of cytomegalovirus exposure and HLA in healthy donors (dated by TCRdb to about 2017). The library was generated by the immunoSEQ multiplex PCR assay. For the multiplex PCR, a mixture combining 60 forward primers for TCR Vbeta segments and 13 reverse primers for TCR Jbeta segments was used. Drawn from immuneACCESS, this table holds only the in-frame rearrangements with V and J called that TCRdb kept. Clones are partly lost; checked studies trace under half to an unresolved V gene and leave the rest unexplained. Counted in this sample were under 200,000 clones; 70% to 80% of them appeared once. Of the sample, approximately 0.4% is held by the ten largest clones. The sample was PBMCs. The receptor source for this set is a male donor in good health and CMV-seropositive.

This clone came up a few times. The chain has TRBV7-2 and TRBJ2-5; possible D gene TRBD1, 5 bases. TRBJ2-7 matches the DNA end more closely, so the J call is doubtful. This CDR3 spans 13 amino acids. Germline CDR1 and CDR2: SGHTA and FQGNSA. CDR3: CASSPWGGYEQYF. CDR3 bases: TGTGCCAGCAGCCCCTGGGGCGGCTACGAGCAGTACTTC.

J is TRBJ2-7 and V is TRBV7-2; perhaps TRBD2 as D (6 bases). This CDR3 has 14 residues. V lost 5 bases and J 3 bases, leaving 14 bases between the germline ends. The germline V gene has CDR1 SGHTA and CDR2 FQGNSA. CDR3: CASSRWDSHYEQYF. The DNA of the CDR3 is TGTGCCAGCAGCCGATGGGACTCACACTACGAGCAGTACTTC. Based on the CDR3 plus reference TRBV7-2 and TRBJ2-7, the full variable domain is GAGVSQSPSNKVTEKGKDVELRCDPISGHTALYWYRQSLGQGLEFLIYFQGNSAPDKSGLPSDRFSAERTGGSVSTLTIQRTQQEDSAVYLCASSRWDSHYEQYFGPGTRLTVT.

The V and J genes are TRBV27 and TRBJ2-7; 11 positions match TRBD2. There are 15 residues in the CDR3. Germline V lookup: CDR1 MNHEY, CDR2 SMNVEV (reference sequence). J gave up 3 bases and V 3 bases, and 4 bases lay outside the gene matches. CDR3 protein: CASSFPGLAVYEQYF. The CDR3 nucleotides are TGTGCCAGCAGTTTCCCGGGACTAGCGGTCTACGAGCAGTACTTC.

V is TRBV15 and J is TRBJ1-1; D possibly corresponds to TRBD1 (6 bases). Per the germline V gene, CDR1 is LNHNV and CDR2 is YYDKDF (reference sequence). The CDR3 spans 16 residues. V lost 0 bases and J lost 0, with 11 bases in between. This chain's CDR3 is CATSRDRGLMNTEAFF. CDR3 coding DNA: TGTGCCACCAGCAGAGACAGGGGCCTAATGAACACTGAAGCTTTCTTT.

The V gene is TRBV19, the J gene TRBJ2-1; tentative D call: TRBD2 (5 bases). Trimming took off 1 base at V and 2 bases at J, with 6 bases between the two ends. There are 14 residues in the CDR3. Germline CDR1 is LNHDA and CDR2 is SQIVND (reference sequence). CDR3 sequence reads: CASSIALAYNEQFF. The CDR3 DNA sequence: TGTGCCAGTAGTATAGCACTAGCCTACAATGAGCAGTTCTTC.

The genes are TRBV25-1 and TRBJ2-5; D is unresolved. With 3 bases removed from V and 3 bases from J, the gap between germline ends came to 8 bases. CDR3 length: 13 residues. Germline CDR1 reads MGHDK; CDR2 reads SYGVNS. The CDR3 loop is CASSDSPKETQYF. Written as DNA, the CDR3 is TGTGCCAGCAGTGACTCTCCTAAAGAGACCCAGTACTTC.

CDR3 residues: CATSRGQRDADQPQHF. CDR3 DNA sequence: TGTGCCACCAGCAGAGGTCAGAGGGATGCGGATCAGCCCCAGCATTTT. The chain carries TRBV15 and TRBJ1-5; D is undetermined. Trimming left V 1 base short and J 5 bases short, with 15 bases between. CDR3 length: 16 residues. Germline V CDR1 and CDR2: LNHNV, YYDKDF (reference sequence).

This chain uses TRBV6-5 with TRBJ2-2; D is perhaps TRBD2 (6 bases). The germline CDR1 and CDR2 sequences are MNHEY and SVGAGI. Trimming took off 3 bases at V and 7 bases at J, with 12 bases between the two ends. CDR3 size: 14 residues. The CDR3 sequence: CASSYAGTDGELFF. The CDR3 coding sequence is TGTGCCAGCAGTTATGCCGGGACTGACGGGGAGCTGTTTTTT.

This clone appeared a few times. The chain uses TRBV6-5 and TRBJ2-5; 8 nucleotides match TRBD1. The V segment lost 8 bases and the J segment 7 bases; nucleotides outside the gene matches: 3. The CDR3 length is 11 residues. Germline CDR1 and CDR2: MNHEY and SVGAGI. DNA of the CDR3: TGTGCCAGCGGAGGACAGGGGACCCAGTACTTC. It is translated as CASGGQGTQYF.

This clone was seen a few times. This chain links TRBV10-3 with TRBJ1-5; 8 nucleotides align to TRBD1. Germline V lookup: CDR1 ENHRY, CDR2 SYGVKD. Trimming removed 3 bases from V and 9 bases from J; junction bases left unmatched: 7. This CDR3 comprises 14 residues. In DNA, the CDR3 is TGTGCCATCAGTGAAGGACAGGGTTATGGGCCCCAGCATTTT. It yields the protein CAISEGQGYGPQHF.

The chain couples TRBV7-8 to TRBJ2-3; the D gene is possibly TRBD1 (6 bases). V was trimmed by 5 bases and J by 4 bases, leaving 16 bases between them. The CDR3 runs 15 residues. Germline-derived CDR1 and CDR2 are SGHVS and FQNEAQ. The CDR3 is CASSTTGQWADTQYF. Written as DNA, the CDR3 is TGTGCCAGCAGCACCACAGGACAGTGGGCAGATACGCAGTATTTT.

V and J are TRBV14 and TRBJ2-7, with TRBD2 matching over 14 bases. The CDR3 totals 17 residues. V was clipped by 6 bases and J by 4 bases; unmatched bases: 11. In germline, CDR1 is SGHDN, CDR2 FVKESK. Here the CDR3 reads CASSRTGTSGRGYEQYF. The CDR3 DNA reads as TGTGCCAGCAGTCGGACCGGGACTAGCGGGAGAGGGTACGAGCAGTACTTC.

J is TRBJ1-6 and V is TRBV21-1; no DNA check was done on the table's D call, TRBD1. TRBV21-1 is a recognized pseudogene. The CDR3 is made up of 18 amino acids. CDR3 sequence reads: CASSKDCMGMTGNSPLHF. As DNA, the CDR3 is TGTGCCAGCAGCAAAGACTGCATGGGAATGACAGGAAATTCACCCCTCCACTTT.

The sample holds one count of this clone. The germline gene is not matched at one end of the junction; a read error may be the cause. The chain uses TRBV9 and TRBJ2-1; the D gene is possibly TRBD2 (5 bases). The CDR3 contains 14 residues. The germline CDR1 and CDR2 sequences are SGDLS and YYNGEE. CDR3: CANSALAYNNEQFF. CDR3 sequence (DNA): TGTGCCAACAGCGCGTTAGCGTACAACAATGAGCAGTTCTTC.

The J gene is TRBJ2-5, the V gene TRBV7-2, with D unclear. This CDR3 region has 14 residues. Germline V lookup: CDR1 SGHTA, CDR2 FQGNSA. Between the trimmed V and J ends, which lost 2 bases and 4 bases, there was a span of 11 bases. In nucleotides, the CDR3 is TGTGCCAGCAGCTTACAGGCCCACCCAGAGACCCAGTACTTC. Its translation is CASSLQAHPETQYF.

The chain carries TRBV25-1 and TRBJ2-7; no clear D. The germline V gene encodes CDR1 MGHDK and CDR2 SYGVNS. The CDR3 consists of 10 residues. Trimming removed 4 bases at V and 6 bases at J, with 4 bases between. Here the CDR3 DNA reads TGTGCCAGCAGTGCGGGCGAGCAGTACTTC. Translating gives CASSAGEQYF.

This chain joins TRBV13 and TRBJ2-5; 10 bases agree with TRBD1. Germline CDR1 PRHDT, CDR2 FYEKMQ (reference sequence). The CDR3 has 13 amino acids. V lost 4 bases and J lost 9; bases outside the gene matches: 5. CDR3 in amino acids: CASSSGQGRSQYF. The CDR3 nucleotides are TGTGCCAGCAGCTCGGGACAGGGGAGGTCCCAGTACTTC.

The chain is built from TRBV19 and TRBJ1-4, with TRBD1 as a possible D gene (6 bases). Germline CDR1 LNHDA, CDR2 SQIVND (reference sequence). This CDR3 has 14 residues. V was pared by 5 bases and J by 7 bases, with 14 bases between. The CDR3 bases are TGTGCCAGTAGTGGGGGCGACGGTTTTGAAAAACTGTTTTTT. Translating gives CASSGGDGFEKLFF.

J is TRBJ2-3 and V is TRBV5-5; the match to TRBD2 covers 9 bases. The CDR3 loop spans 16 amino acids. Germline V lookup: CDR1 SGHKS, CDR2 YYEKEE (reference sequence). The junction had 7 bases not matched to a gene; V was cut back by 3 bases and J by 2 bases. CDR3 residues: CASSSYSGGYTDTQYF. The CDR3 DNA is TGTGCCAGCAGCTCTTATAGCGGGGGTTACACAGATACGCAGTATTTT.

The rearrangement joins TRBV19 to TRBJ1-5; tentative D call: TRBD1 (5 bases). V was pared by 7 bases and J by 0 bases, with 22 bases between. Germline values: CDR1 LNHDA, CDR2 SQIVND (reference sequence). There are 18 residues in the CDR3. The CDR3 nucleotides read TGTGCCAGTACCCAATCAACCTTTGACAGTTATAGCAATCAGCCCCAGCATTTT. Its translation is CASTQSTFDSYSNQPQHF.

The rearrangement uses TRBV5-1 and TRBJ2-2; TRBD2 matches at 10 bases. The CDR3 has 16 amino acids. CDR1 and CDR2 (germline): SGHRS, YFSETQ. V lost 4 bases, J lost 0 bases, and 3 bases stayed unmatched. The CDR3 coding sequence is TGCGCCAGCAGCCCTAGCGGGGGCCCGAACACCGGGGAGCTGTTTTTT. This translates into CASSPSGGPNTGELFF. The full variable domain, in which reference TRBV5-1 and TRBJ2-2 provide the parts outside the CDR3, is KAGVTQTPRYLIKTRGQQVTLSCSPISGHRSVSWYQQTPGQGLQFLFEYFSETQRNKGNFPGRFSGRQFSNSRSEMNVSTLELGDSALYLCASSPSGGPNTGELFFGEGSRLTVL.

This chain joins TRBV27 and TRBJ2-5; a weak D match, TRBD1 (6 bases). The CDR3 totals 15 residues. Trimming pared 4 bases from V and 4 bases from J, leaving 16 bases between. Germline V gene lookup returns CDR1 MNHEY and CDR2 SMNVEV (reference sequence). The CDR3 nucleotides are TGTGCCAGCAGTTACCGCCCCGTAGGGGGAGAGACCCAGTACTTC. This gives the protein CASSYRPVGGETQYF.

V and J are TRBV28 and TRBJ1-2; D might be TRBD1 (6 bases). The ends were cut back, 5 bases at V and 8 bases at J, with 12 bases in the middle. This CDR3 is built from 12 residues. The germline gives CDR1 MDHEN, CDR2 SYDVKM. CDR3 DNA sequence: TGTGCCAGCAGTGCCCCAGGGGTGGGCTACACCTTC. Translation: CASSAPGVGYTF.

This sequence joins TRBV6-1 and TRBJ1-2, with no clear D. CDR1 and CDR2 (germline): MNHNS, SASEGT. The V end lost 1 base, the J end lost 4 bases, and 7 bases lay between the germline ends. The CDR3 contains 13 residues. CDR3 in DNA: TGTGCCAGCAGTGAAGTTGGCCCCTATGGCTACACCTTC. Translation: CASSEVGPYGYTF.

The CDR3 region has the DNA TGTGCCAGCAGCTTACAGGTAGTCTATGGCTACACCTTC. It specifies CASSLQVVYGYTF. The rearrangement uses TRBV13 and TRBJ1-2; no definite D call. CDR1 and CDR2 (germline): PRHDT, FYEKMQ (reference sequence). The ends were cut back, 2 bases at V and 4 bases at J, with 8 bases in the middle. There are 13 residues in the CDR3.

The V and J genes are TRBV2 and TRBJ2-2; 10 bases are a match to TRBD2. CDR1 is SNHLY, CDR2 FYNNEI, per germline. V shed 8 bases and J 4 bases; nucleotides not matched to a gene: 16. CDR3 length: 18 residues. The chain's CDR3 is CASQYTREASGGTGELFF. As DNA, the CDR3 is TGTGCCAGCCAATATACTCGGGAGGCTAGCGGGGGCACCGGGGAGCTGTTTTTT. The variable domain in full, completed from reference TRBV2 and TRBJ2-2, reads EPEVTQTPSHQVTQMGQEVILRCVPISNHLYFYWYRQILGQKVEFLVSFYNNEISEKSEIFDDQFSVERPDGSNFTLKIRSTKLEDSAMYFCASQYTREASGGTGELFFGEGSRLTVL.

The chain is built from TRBV5-1 and TRBJ2-5; 8 bases align to TRBD1. This CDR3 has 14 amino acids. Germline V CDR1 and CDR2: SGHRS, YFSETQ. Unmatched junction bases numbered 3, after V lost 2 bases and J lost 3 bases. The CDR3 bases are TGCGCCAGCAGCTTCGGGACAGGCAAAGAGACCCAGTACTTC. Amino acid sequence: CASSFGTGKETQYF.

The genes are TRBV9 and TRBJ2-2, with D perhaps TRBD1 (5 bases). The germline V gene encodes CDR1 SGDLS and CDR2 YYNGEE. The CDR3 loop spans 16 amino acids. V was trimmed by 0 bases and J by 3 bases, leaving 12 bases between them. Written as DNA, the CDR3 is TGTGCCAGCAGCGTAGCGGTAGGGGTCTACACCGGGGAGCTGTTTTTT. Its protein product is CASSVAVGVYTGELFF.

As DNA, the CDR3 is TGTGCCAGCTATAGTTGGTACGAGCAGTACTTC. Protein product: CASYSWYEQYF. The J gene is TRBJ2-7, the V gene TRBV2; D gene uncertain. Per germline, CDR1 SNHLY and CDR2 FYNNEI. CDR3 length: 11 amino acids. V lost 8 bases, J lost 4 bases, and 9 bases lay in between.

To note about this clone: A read error may produce the germline difference seen at one junction end. The V call is TRBV29-1, the J call TRBJ1-5; D might be TRBD1 (6 bases). The CDR3 loop spans 16 amino acids. CDR1 and CDR2 (germline): SQVTM, ANQGSEA. The CDR3: CSVAVVSPGGKQPQHF. As DNA, the CDR3 is TGCAGCGTTGCCGTAGTGAGCCCGGGGGGCAAACAGCCCCAGCATTTT. The variable domain in full, with the rest retrieved from reference TRBV29-1 and TRBJ1-5, is SAVISQKPSRDICQRGTSLTIQCQVDSQVTMMFWYRQQPGQSLTLIATANQGSEATYESGFVIDKFPISRPNLTFSTLTVSNMSPEDSSIYLCSVAVVSPGGKQPQHFGDGTRLSIL.